The T cell receptor beta chain described here comes from a study of CD8 T cells in Susac syndrome. An input of about 0.45 to 1 ug of RNA was subjected to reverse transcription using random hexamers. TCR beta CDR3 was amplified by immunoSEQ multiplex PCR. This amplification extended across 54 Vbeta and 13 Jbeta segments. TCRdb used MiXCR to reprocess the immunoSEQ multiplex PCR reads, holding one entry per CDR3 protein. The table lists some 190,000 distinct CDR3 sequences, 85% to 95% of them singletons. Germline-derived CDR1 and CDR2 are LGHNA and YNFKEQ. Trimming left V 0 bases short and J 2 bases short, with 7 bases between. This CDR3 is 14 amino acids long.

The clonotype comes from a human donor in good health. The rearrangement joins TRBV4-2 to TRBJ1-2; D is unresolved. Source material: CD4+ T cells from PBMCs. CDR3 protein: CASSQDYRNYGYTF. The DNA of the CDR3 is TGTGCCAGCAGCCAAGATTACCGAAACTATGGCTACACCTTC.